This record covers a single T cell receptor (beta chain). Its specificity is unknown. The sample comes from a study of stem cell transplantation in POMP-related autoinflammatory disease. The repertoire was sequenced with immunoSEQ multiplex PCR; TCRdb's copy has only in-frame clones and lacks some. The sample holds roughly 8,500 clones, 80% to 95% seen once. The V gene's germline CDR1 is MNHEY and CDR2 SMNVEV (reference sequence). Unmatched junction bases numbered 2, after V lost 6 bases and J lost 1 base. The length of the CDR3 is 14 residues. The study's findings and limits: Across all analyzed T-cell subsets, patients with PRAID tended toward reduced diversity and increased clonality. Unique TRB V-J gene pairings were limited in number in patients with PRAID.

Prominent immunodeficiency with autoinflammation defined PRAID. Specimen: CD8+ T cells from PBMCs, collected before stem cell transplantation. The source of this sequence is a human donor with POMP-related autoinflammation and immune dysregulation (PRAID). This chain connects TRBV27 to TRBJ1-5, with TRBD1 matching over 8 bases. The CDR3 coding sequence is TGTGCCAGCAGCTGGACAGGGAGCAATCAGCCCCAGCATTTT. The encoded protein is CASSWTGSNQPQHF.